This TCR beta chain was identified during a study of human T cells and chemical hapten exposure. Study-level information: Once 0.01% DPC had been applied to the upper back by patch test, readings were taken at 6 days.

Time point indicated: patch test 2, 6 weeks after DPC sensitization. Treatment indicated: therapeutic diphenylcyclopropenone sensitization with weekly scalp DPC. On this clonotype itself: As yet, its antigen is unknown.

Study results and limitations: No alteration of TCRs above 1 in 1000 frequency was seen with DPC sensitization.

TCRdb re-called the RACE reads through MiXCR, storing one row per CDR3 protein. The data show approximately 350,000 distinct CDR3 sequences, with 6% to 7% seen just once and under 7% held by the top ten. The material sequenced was whole blood, taken in connection with sensitization to the hapten diphenylcyclopropenone (DPC). This receptor was obtained from a young woman with alopecia areata. Some clones in this sample may be carry-over from other donors' samples.

CDR3 sequence: CASSLYGLAGHNEQFF. CDR3 nucleotides: TGTGCCAGCAGTTTATACGGACTAGCGGGGCACAATGAGCAGTTCTTC. This sequence joins TRBV28 and TRBJ2-1; 12 bases fit TRBD2. Germline lookup yields CDR1 MDHEN and CDR2 SYDVKM. There are 16 residues in the CDR3. J lost 5 bases, V lost 1 base, and 3 bases had no gene match.